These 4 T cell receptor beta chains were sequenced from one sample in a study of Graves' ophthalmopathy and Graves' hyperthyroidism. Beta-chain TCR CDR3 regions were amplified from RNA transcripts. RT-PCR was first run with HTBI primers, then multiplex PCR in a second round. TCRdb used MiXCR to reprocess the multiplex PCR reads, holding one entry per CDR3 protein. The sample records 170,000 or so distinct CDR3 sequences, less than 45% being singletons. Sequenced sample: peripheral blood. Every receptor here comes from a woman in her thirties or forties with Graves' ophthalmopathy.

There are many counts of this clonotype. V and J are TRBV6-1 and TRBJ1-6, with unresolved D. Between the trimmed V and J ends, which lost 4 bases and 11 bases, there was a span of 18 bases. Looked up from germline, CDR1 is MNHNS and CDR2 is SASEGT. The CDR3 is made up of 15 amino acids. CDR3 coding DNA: TGTGCCAGCAGTGGATCAACTCTTGGCTGGGCACCCCTCCACTTT. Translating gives CASSGSTLGWAPLHF.

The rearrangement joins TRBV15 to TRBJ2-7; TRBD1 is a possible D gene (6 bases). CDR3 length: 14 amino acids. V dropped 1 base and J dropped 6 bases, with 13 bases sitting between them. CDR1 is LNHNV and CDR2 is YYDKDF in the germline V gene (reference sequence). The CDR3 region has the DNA TGTGCCACCAGCAGAGCCGTTACAGGGTCCGAGCAGTACTTC. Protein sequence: CATSRAVTGSEQYF.

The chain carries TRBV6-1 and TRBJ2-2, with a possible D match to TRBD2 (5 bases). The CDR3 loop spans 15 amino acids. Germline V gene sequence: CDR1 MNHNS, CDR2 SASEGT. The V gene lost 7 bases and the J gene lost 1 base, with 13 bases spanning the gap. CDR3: CASTGYGENTGELFF. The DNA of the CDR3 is TGTGCCAGCACTGGCTACGGGGAGAACACCGGGGAGCTGTTTTTT.

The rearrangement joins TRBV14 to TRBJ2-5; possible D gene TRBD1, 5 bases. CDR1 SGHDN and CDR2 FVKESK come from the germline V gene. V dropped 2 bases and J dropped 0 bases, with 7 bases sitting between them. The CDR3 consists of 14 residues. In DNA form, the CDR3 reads TGTGCCAGCAGCCAAAGACAGTACCAAGAGACCCAGTACTTC. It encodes CASSQRQYQETQYF.